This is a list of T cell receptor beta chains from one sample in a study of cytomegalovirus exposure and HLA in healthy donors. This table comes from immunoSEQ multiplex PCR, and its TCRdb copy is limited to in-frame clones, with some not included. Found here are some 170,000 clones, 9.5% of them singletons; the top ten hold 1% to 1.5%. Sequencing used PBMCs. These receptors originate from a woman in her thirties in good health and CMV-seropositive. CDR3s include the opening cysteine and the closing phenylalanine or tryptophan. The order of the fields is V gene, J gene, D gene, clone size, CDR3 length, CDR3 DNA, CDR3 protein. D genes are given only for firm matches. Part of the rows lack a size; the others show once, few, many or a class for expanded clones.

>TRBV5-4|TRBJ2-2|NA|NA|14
TGTGCCAGCAGCTCGGGACAGAACACCGGGGAGCTGTTTTTT
CASSSGQNTGELFF
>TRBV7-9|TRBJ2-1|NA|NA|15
TGTGCCAGCAGCTTAGGAAGCGGCCCTACTAATGAGCAGTTCTTC
CASSLGSGPTNEQFF
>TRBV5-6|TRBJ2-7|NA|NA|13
TGTGCCAGCAGCTTGGGGGCATCCCTCGAGCAGTACTTC
CASSLGASLEQYF
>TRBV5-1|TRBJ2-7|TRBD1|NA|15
TGCGCCAGCAGCAGGGGGGACAGGGGGCTTTACGAGCAGTACTTC
CASSRGDRGLYEQYF
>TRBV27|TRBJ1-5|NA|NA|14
TGTGCCAGCAGTCCCGAAGGGGGCAATCAGCCCCAGCATTTT
CASSPEGGNQPQHF
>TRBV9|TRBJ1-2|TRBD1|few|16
TGTGCCAGCAGCGTAGAGGGAAGGGGGACAGTCTATGGCTACACCTTC
CASSVEGRGTVYGYTF
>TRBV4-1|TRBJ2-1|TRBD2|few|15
TGCGCCAGCAGACCCACTAGCGGGAGCTACAATGAGCAGTTCTTC
CASRPTSGSYNEQFF
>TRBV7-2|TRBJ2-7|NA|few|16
TGTGCCAGCAGCACCCACGGGACGGGGGATTCCTACGAGCAGTACTTC
CASSTHGTGDSYEQYF
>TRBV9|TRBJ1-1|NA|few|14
TGTGCCAGCAGCGTAACCGGGATGAACACTGAAGCTTTCTTT
CASSVTGMNTEAFF
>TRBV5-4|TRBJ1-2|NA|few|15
TGTGCCAGCAGCTTGTTTGGGCTGGATAACTATGGCTACACCTTC
CASSLFGLDNYGYTF
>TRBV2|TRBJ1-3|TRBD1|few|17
TGTGCCAGCAGTTCCCAGATGGCAGGGGGCTTCGGAAACACCATATATTTT
CASSSQMAGGFGNTIYF
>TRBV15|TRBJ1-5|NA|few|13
TGTGCCACCAGCAGAGATCTGAATCAGCCCCAGCATTTT
CATSRDLNQPQHF
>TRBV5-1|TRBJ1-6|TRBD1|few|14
TGCGCCAGCACCTCCGGGACAGCTAATTCACCCCTCCACTTT
CASTSGTANSPLHF
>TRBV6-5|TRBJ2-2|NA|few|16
TGTGCCAGCAGTTACCCCGGGACTTCGAACACCGGGGAGCTGTTTTTT
CASSYPGTSNTGELFF
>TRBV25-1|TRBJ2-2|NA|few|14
TGTGCCAGCAGTCGGGGAATGAACACCGGGGAGCTGTTTTTT
CASSRGMNTGELFF
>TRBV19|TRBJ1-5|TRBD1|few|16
TGTGCCAGTAGTTCCCGACAGGGTAGGAGCAATCAGCCCCAGCATTTT
CASSSRQGRSNQPQHF
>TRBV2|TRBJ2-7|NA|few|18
TGTGCCAGCAGTGAGGTAGGGGCCTCCCTGATAAGCTCCTACGAGCAGTACTTC
CASSEVGASLISSYEQYF
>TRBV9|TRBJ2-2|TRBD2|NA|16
TGTGCCAGCAGCGTAGGGGCGGGAGGGAACACCGGGGAGCTGTTTTTT
CASSVGAGGNTGELFF
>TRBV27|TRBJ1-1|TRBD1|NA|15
TGTGCCAGCAGTCATATCGGACAGGAGAACACTGAAGCTTTCTTT
CASSHIGQENTEAFF
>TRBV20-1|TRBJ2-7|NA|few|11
TGCAGTGCCTTCCAGCGGTACGAGCAGTACTTC
CSAFQRYEQYF
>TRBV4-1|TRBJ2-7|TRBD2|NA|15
TGCGCCAGCAGCCAAGATCCGGCGGGAGGCTACGAGCAGTACTTC
CASSQDPAGGYEQYF
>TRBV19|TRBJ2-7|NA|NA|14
TGTGCCAGTAACCTCGGGGGAGACTCCTACGAGCAGTACTTC
CASNLGGDSYEQYF